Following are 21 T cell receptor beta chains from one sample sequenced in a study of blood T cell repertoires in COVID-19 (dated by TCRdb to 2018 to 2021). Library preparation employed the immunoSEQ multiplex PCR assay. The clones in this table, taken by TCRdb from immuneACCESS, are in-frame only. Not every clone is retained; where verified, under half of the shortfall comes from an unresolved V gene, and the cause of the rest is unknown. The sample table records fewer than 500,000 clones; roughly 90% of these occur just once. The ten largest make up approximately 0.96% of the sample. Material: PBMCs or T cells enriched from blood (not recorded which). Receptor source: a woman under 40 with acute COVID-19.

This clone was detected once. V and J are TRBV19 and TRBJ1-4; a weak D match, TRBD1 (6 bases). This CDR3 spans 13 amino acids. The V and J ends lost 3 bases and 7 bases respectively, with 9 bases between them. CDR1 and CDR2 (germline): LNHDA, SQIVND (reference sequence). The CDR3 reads CASSITGSEKLFF. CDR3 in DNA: TGTGCCAGTAGTATCACAGGGAGTGAAAAACTGTTTTTT. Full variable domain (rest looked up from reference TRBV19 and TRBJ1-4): DGGITQSPKYLFRKEGQNVTLSCEQNLNHDAMYWYRQDPGQGLRLIYYSQIVNDFQKGDIAEGYSVSREKKESFPLTVTSAQKNPTAFYLCASSITGSEKLFFGSGTQLSVL.

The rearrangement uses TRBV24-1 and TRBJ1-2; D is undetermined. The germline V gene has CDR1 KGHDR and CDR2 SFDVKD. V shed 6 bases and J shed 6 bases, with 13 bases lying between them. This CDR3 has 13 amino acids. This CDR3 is CATSKFGVDGYTF. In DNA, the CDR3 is TGTGCCACCAGTAAATTCGGGGTAGATGGCTACACCTTC.

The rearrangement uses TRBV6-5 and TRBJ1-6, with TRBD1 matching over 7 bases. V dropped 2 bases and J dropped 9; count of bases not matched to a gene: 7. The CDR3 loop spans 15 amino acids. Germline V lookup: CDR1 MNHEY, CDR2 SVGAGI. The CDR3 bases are TGTGCCAGCAGTTACGAACAGGGGCTAAGTTCACCCCTCCACTTT. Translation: CASSYEQGLSSPLHF.

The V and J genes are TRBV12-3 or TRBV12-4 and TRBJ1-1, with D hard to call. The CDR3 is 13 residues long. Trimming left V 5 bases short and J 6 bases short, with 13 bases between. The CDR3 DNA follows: TGTGCCAGCAGTCCCCAGGTTATCGCTGAAGCTTTCTTT. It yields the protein CASSPQVIAEAFF.

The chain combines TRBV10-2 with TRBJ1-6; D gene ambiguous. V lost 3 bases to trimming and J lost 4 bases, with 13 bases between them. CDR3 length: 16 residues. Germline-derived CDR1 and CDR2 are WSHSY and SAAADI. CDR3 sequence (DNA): TGCGCCAGCAGTGATTCAGCGGCAACATATAATTCACCCCTCCACTTT. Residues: CASSDSAATYNSPLHF.

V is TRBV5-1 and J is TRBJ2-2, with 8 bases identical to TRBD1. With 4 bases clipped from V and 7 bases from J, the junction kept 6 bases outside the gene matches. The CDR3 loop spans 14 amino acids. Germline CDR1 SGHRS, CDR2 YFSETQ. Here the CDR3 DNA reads TGCGCCAGCAGCACCAGGGGGCTGAGCGGGGAGCTGTTTTTT. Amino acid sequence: CASSTRGLSGELFF.

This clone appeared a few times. The CDR3 loop reads CASSPGQTYYGYTF. The CDR3 nucleotides read TGCGCCAGCAGCCCGGGACAGACCTACTATGGCTACACCTTC. V gene TRBV5-1 combines with J gene TRBJ1-2; 7 bases line up with TRBD1. After removal of 4 bases from V and 3 bases from J, the junction contained 6 bases not matched to a gene. The CDR3 runs 14 residues. The germline V gene encodes CDR1 SGHRS and CDR2 YFSETQ.

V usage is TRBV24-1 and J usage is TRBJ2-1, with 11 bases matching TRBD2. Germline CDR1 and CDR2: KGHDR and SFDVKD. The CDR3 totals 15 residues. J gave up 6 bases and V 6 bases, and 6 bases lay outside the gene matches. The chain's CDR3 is CATSLAGGLSNEQFF. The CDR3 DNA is TGTGCCACCAGTCTAGCGGGGGGCCTCTCCAATGAGCAGTTCTTC.

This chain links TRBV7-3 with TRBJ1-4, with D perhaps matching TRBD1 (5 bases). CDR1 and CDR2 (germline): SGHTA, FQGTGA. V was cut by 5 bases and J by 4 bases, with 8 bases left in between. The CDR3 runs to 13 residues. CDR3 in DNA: TGTGCCAGCAGCCGGGGGGGTAATGAAAAACTGTTTTTT. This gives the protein CASSRGGNEKLFF.

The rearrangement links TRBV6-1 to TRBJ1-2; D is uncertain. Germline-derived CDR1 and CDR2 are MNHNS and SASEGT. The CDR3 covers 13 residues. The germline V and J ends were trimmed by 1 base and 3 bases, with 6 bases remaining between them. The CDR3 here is CASSEGGYYGYTF. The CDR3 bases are TGTGCCAGCAGTGAAGGAGGGTACTATGGCTACACCTTC.

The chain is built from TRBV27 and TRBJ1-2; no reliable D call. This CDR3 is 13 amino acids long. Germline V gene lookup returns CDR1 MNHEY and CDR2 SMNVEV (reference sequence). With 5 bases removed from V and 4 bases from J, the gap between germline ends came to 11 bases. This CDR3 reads CASSASSRYGYTF. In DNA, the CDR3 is TGTGCCAGCAGTGCGTCTTCCCGCTATGGCTACACCTTC.

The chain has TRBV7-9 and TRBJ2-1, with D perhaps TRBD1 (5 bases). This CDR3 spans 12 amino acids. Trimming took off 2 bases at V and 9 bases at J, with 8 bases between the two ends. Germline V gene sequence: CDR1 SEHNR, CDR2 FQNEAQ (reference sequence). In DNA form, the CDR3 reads TGTGCCAGCAGCTTAACCCAGGGTGAGCAGTTCTTC. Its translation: CASSLTQGEQFF.

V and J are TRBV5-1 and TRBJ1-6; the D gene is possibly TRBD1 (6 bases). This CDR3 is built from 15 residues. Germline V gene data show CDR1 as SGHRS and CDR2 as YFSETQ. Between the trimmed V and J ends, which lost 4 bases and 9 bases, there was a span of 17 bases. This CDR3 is CASSLTGPPRSPLHF. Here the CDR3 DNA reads TGCGCCAGCAGCCTAACAGGGCCTCCCCGTTCACCCCTCCACTTT.

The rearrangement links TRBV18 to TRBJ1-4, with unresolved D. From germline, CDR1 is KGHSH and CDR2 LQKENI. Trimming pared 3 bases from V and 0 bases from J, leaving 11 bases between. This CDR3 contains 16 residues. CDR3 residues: CASSPRSVATNEKLFF. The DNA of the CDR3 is TGTGCCAGCTCACCGAGGAGTGTTGCAACTAATGAAAAACTGTTTTTT.

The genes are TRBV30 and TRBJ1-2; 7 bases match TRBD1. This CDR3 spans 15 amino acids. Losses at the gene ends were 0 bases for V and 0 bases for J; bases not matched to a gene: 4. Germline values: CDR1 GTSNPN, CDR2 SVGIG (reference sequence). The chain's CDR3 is CAWSVRGTANYGYTF. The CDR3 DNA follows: TGTGCCTGGAGTGTACGCGGGACAGCTAACTATGGCTACACCTTC.

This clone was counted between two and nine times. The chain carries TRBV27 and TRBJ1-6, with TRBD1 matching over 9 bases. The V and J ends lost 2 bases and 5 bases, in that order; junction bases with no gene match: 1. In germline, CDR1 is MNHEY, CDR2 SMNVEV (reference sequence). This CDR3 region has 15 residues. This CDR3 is CASSLGDRDNSPLHF. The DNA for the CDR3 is TGTGCCAGCAGTTTAGGGGACAGGGATAATTCACCCCTCCACTTT.

This chain's CDR3 is CASSLARGNTIYF. In DNA, the CDR3 is TGTGCCAGCAGCTTGGCCCGTGGAAACACCATATATTTT. The V gene is TRBV7-9, the J gene TRBJ1-3; D is ambiguous. Germline assignment: CDR1 SEHNR and CDR2 FQNEAQ (reference sequence). The CDR3 covers 13 residues. The ends were cut back, 3 bases at V and 3 bases at J, with 6 bases in the middle.

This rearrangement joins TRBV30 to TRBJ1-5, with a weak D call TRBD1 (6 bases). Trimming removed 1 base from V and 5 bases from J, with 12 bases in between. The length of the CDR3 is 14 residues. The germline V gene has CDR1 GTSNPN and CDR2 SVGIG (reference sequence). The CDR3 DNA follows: TGTGCCTGGAGTGACAGGGCGACCTATCAGCCCCAGCATTTT. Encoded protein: CAWSDRATYQPQHF. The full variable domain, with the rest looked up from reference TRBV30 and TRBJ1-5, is SQTIHQWPATLVQPVGSPLSLECTVEGTSNPNLYWYRQAAGRGLQLLFYSVGIGQISSEVPQNLSASRPQDRQFILSSKKLLLSDSGFYLCAWSDRATYQPQHFGDGTRLSIL.

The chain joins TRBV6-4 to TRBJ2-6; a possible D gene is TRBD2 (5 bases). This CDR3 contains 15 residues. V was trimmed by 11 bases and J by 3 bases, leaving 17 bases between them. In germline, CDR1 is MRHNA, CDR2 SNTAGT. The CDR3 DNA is TGTGCCCTATACGGAGGTGGCTATGGGGCCAACGTCCTGACTTTC. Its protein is CALYGGGYGANVLTF.

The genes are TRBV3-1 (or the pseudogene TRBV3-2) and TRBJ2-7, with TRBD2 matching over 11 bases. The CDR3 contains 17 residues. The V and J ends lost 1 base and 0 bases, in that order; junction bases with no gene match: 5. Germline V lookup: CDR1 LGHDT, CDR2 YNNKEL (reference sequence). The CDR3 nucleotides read TGTGCCAGCAGCCAAGGGCTAGCGGGGGGACTCTCCTACGAGCAGTACTTC. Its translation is CASSQGLAGGLSYEQYF.

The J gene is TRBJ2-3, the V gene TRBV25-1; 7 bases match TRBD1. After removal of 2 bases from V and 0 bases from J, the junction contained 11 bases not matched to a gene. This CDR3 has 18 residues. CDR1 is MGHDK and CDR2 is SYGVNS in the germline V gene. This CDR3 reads CASSETPPGQKSTDTQYF. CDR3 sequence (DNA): TGTGCCAGCAGTGAAACGCCCCCGGGACAGAAAAGCACAGATACGCAGTATTTT. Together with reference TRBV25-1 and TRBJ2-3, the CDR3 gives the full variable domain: EADIYQTPRYLVIGTGKKITLECSQTMGHDKMYWYQQDPGMELHLIHYSYGVNSTEKGDLSSESTVSRIRTEHFPLTLESARPSHTSQYLCASSETPPGQKSTDTQYFGPGTRLTVL.